The entry below gives a single T cell receptor (beta chain) sequence along with its context. Antigen: not known. The data stem from a study of metastatic and nonmetastatic thyroid tumors. Overall study findings and caveats: Reports indicated that malignant thyroid tumors showed significantly higher TCR beta diversity than benign nodules did, in blood and tumor.

Original handling: Built for papillary thyroid cancer, a distant-metastasis classifier drew on CDR3 differences across clinicopathological groups. Using MiXCR, TCRdb reanalyzed the PCR reads. It is TCRdb's table, rather than the study itself, that gives the V and J calls and clone size. The profile shows some 26,000 clones, around 26% of them singletons. All patients were treatment-naive before thyroid surgery. The CDR3 loop spans 12 amino acids. Deletions cut 4 bases from V and 2 bases from J, with 5 bases between. CDR1 LGHDT and CDR2 YNNKEL come from the germline V gene (reference sequence). Input material: blood. The TCR comes from a male donor with papillary thyroid cancer or a benign thyroid nodule (not recorded which). Some clones in this sample may be carry-over from other donors' samples. V usage is TRBV3-1 and J usage is TRBJ1-1; no clear D. The CDR3 region has the DNA TGTGCCAGCAGCCCAGGAAACACTGAAGCTTTCTTT. This sequence encodes CASSPGNTEAFF.